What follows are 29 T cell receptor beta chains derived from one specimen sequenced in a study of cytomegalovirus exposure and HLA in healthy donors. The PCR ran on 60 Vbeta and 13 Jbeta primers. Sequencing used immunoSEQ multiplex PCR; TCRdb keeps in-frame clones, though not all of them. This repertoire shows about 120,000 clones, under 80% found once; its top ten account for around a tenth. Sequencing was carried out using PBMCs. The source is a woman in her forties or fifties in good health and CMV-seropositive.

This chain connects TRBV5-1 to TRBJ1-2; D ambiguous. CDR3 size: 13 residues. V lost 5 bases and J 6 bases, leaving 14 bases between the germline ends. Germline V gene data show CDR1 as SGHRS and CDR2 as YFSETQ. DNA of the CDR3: TGCGCCAGCAGTTCGAACCCGTCGGATGGCTACACCTTC. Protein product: CASSSNPSDGYTF.

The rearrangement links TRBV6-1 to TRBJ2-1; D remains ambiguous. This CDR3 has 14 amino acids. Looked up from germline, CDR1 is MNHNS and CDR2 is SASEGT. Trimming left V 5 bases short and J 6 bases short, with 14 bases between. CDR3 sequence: CASSPGSVINEQFF. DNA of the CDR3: TGTGCCAGCAGTCCCGGCAGCGTCATCAATGAGCAGTTCTTC.

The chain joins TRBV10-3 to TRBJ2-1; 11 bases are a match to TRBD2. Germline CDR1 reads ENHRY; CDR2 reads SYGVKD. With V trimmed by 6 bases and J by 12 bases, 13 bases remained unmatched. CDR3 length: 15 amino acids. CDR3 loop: CAISGDLAGGPRQFF. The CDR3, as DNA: TGTGCCATCAGCGGGGACCTAGCGGGAGGACCACGGCAGTTCTTC.

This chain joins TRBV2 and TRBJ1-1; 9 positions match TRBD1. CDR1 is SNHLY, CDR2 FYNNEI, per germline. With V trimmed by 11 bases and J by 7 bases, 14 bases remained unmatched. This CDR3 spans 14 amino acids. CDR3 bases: TGTGCCGGTAGCCGTGGGACAGGGAGTGTTGAAGCTTTCTTT. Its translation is CAGSRGTGSVEAFF.

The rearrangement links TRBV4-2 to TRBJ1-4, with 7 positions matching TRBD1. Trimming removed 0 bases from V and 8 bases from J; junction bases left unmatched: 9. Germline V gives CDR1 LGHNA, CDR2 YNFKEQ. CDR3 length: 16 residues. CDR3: CASSQEAGRGSEKLFF. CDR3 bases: TGTGCCAGCAGCCAAGAGGCGGGCAGGGGGTCCGAAAAACTGTTTTTT.

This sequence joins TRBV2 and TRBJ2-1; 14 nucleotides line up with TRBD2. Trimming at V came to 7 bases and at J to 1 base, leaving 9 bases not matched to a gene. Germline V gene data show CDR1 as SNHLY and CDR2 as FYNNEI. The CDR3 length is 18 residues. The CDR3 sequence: CASTRGLAGVGSYNEQFF. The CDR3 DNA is TGTGCCAGCACACGGGGACTAGCGGGAGTGGGGTCCTACAATGAGCAGTTCTTC. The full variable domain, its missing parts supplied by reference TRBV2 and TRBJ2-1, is EPEVTQTPSHQVTQMGQEVILRCVPISNHLYFYWYRQILGQKVEFLVSFYNNEISEKSEIFDDQFSVERPDGSNFTLKIRSTKLEDSAMYFCASTRGLAGVGSYNEQFFGPGTRLTVL.

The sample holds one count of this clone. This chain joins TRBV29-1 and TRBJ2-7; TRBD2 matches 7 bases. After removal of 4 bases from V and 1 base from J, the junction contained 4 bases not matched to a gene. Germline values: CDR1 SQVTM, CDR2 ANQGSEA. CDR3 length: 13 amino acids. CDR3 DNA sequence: TGCAGCGTTGTCGTCGGGGGGTCCTACGAGCAGTACTTC. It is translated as CSVVVGGSYEQYF.

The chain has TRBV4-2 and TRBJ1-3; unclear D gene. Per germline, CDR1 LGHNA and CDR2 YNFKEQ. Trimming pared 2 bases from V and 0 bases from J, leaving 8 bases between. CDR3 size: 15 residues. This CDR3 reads CASSQPAGSGNTIYF. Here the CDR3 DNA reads TGTGCCAGCAGCCAACCGGCAGGCTCTGGAAACACCATATATTTT.

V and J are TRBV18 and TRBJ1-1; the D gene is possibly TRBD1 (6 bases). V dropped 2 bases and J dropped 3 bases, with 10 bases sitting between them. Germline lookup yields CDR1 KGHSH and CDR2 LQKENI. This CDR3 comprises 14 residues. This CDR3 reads CASSPTQGDTEAFF. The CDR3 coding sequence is TGTGCCAGCTCACCAACACAGGGAGACACTGAAGCTTTCTTT.

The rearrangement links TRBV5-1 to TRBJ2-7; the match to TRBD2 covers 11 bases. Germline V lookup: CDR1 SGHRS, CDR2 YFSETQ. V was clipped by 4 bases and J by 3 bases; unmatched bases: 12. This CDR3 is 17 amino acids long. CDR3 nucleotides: TGCGCCAGCAGCCCCGGGACTAGCGGCCTTACTTTCTACGAGCAGTACTTC. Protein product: CASSPGTSGLTFYEQYF. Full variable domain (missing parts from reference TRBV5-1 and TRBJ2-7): KAGVTQTPRYLIKTRGQQVTLSCSPISGHRSVSWYQQTPGQGLQFLFEYFSETQRNKGNFPGRFSGRQFSNSRSEMNVSTLELGDSALYLCASSPGTSGLTFYEQYFGPGTRLTVT.

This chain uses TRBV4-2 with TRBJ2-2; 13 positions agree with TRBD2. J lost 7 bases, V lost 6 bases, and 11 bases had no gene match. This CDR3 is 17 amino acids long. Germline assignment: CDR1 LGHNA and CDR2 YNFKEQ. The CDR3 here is CASSNTGLAGYIGELFF. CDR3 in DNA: TGTGCCAGCAGTAATACGGGACTAGCGGGGTATATCGGGGAGCTGTTTTTT.

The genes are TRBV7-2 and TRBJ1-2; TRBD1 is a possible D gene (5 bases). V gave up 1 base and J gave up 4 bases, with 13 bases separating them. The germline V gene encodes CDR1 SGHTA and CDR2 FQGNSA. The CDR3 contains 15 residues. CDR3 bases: TGTGCCAGCAGCTTAGTCTCGGGGGGTCTCTATGGCTACACCTTC. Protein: CASSLVSGGLYGYTF.

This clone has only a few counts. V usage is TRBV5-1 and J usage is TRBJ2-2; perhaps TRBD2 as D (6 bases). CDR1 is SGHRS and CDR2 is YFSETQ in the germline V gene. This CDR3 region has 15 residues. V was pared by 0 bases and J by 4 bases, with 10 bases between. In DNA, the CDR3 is TGCGCCAGCAGCTTGGCCACGGGGGTCACCGGGGAGCTGTTTTTT. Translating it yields CASSLATGVTGELFF.

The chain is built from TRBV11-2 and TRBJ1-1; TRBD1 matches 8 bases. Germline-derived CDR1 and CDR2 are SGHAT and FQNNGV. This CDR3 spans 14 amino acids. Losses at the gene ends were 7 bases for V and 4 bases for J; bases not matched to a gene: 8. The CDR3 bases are TGTGCCAGCACCCAGACAGGGGATGTCACTGAAGCTTTCTTT. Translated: CASTQTGDVTEAFF.

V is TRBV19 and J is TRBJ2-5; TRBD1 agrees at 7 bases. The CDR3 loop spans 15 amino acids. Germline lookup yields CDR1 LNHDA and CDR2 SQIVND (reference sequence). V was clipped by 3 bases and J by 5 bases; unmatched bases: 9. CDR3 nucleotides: TGTGCCAGTAGTATCATGGCAACAGGGGTCGAGACCCAGTACTTC. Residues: CASSIMATGVETQYF.

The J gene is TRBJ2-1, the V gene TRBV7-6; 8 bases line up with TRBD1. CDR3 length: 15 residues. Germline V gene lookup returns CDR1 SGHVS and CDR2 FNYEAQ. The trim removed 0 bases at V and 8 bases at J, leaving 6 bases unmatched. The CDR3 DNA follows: TGTGCCAGCAGCTTAGCACAGGGGGAAGTATATGAGCAGTTCTTC. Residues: CASSLAQGEVYEQFF.

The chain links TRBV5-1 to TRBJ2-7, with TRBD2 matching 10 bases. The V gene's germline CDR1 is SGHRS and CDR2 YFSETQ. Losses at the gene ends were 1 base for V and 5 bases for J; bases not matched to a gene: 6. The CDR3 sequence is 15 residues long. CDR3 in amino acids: CASSLTSGVTDEQYF. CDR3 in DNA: TGCGCCAGCAGCTTGACTAGCGGGGTTACCGACGAGCAGTACTTC.

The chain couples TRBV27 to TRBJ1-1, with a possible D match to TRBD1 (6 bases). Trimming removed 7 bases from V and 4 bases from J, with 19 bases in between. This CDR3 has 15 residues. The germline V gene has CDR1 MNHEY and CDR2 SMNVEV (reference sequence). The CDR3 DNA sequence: TGTGCCAGCACCTCCTTCTGGGGGCAGGGCACTGAAGCTTTCTTT. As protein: CASTSFWGQGTEAFF.

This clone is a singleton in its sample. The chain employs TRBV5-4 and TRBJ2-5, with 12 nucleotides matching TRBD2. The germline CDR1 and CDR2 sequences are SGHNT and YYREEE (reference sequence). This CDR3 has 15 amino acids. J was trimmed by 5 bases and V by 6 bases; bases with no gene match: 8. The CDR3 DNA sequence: TGTGCCAGCAAGACTAGCGGGAGCGGGGTGGAGACCCAGTACTTC. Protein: CASKTSGSGVETQYF.

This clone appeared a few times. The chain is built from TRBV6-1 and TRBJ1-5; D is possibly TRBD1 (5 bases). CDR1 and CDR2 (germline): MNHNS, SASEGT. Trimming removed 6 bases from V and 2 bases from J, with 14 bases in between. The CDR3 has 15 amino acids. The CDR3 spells CASRAIGGGNQPQHF. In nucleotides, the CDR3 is TGTGCCAGCAGGGCGATTGGGGGGGGCAATCAGCCCCAGCATTTT.

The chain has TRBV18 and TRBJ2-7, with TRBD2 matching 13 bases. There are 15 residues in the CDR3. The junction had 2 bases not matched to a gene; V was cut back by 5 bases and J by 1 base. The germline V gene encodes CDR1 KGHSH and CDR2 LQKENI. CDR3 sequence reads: CASSSTSGRSYEQYF. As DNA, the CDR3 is TGTGCCAGCTCATCGACTAGCGGGAGGTCCTACGAGCAGTACTTC.

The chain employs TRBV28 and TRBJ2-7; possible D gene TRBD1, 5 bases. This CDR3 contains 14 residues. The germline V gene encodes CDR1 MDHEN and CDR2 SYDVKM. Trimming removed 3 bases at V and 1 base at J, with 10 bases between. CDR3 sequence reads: CASSFSQGSYEQYF. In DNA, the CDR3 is TGTGCCAGCAGTTTTTCGCAGGGATCCTACGAGCAGTACTTC.

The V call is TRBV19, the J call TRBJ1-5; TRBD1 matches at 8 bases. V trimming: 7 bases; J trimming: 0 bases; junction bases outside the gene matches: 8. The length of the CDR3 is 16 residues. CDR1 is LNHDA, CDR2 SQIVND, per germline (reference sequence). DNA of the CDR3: TGTGCCAGTACCACGGACAGGGCTTATAGCAATCAGCCCCAGCATTTT. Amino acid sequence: CASTTDRAYSNQPQHF.

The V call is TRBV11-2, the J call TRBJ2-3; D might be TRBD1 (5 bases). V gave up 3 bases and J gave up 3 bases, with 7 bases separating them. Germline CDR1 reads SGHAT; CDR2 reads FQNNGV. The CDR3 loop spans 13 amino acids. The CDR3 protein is CASSFDSTDTQYF. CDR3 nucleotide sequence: TGTGCCAGCAGCTTTGACAGTACAGATACGCAGTATTTT.

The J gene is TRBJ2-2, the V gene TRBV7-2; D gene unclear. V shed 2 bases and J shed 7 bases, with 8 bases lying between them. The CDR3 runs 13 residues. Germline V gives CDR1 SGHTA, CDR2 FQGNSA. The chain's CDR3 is CASSLRASGELFF. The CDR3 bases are TGTGCCAGCAGCTTAAGAGCGAGCGGGGAGCTGTTTTTT.

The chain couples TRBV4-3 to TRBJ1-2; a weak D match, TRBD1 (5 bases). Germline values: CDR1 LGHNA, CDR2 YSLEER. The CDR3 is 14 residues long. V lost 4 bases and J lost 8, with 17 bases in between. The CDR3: CASSLEALEGGYTF. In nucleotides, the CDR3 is TGCGCCAGCAGCCTCGAGGCCCTGGAGGGGGGCTACACCTTC.

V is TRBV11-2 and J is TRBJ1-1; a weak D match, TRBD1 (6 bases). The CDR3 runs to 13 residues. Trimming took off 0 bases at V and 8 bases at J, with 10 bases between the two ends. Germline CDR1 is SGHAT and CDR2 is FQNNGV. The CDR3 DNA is TGTGCCAGCAGCTTAGACGGGGGGCGGGAAGCTTTCTTT. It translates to CASSLDGGREAFF.

The DNA for the CDR3 is TGTGCCAGCAGTGATCCTAGCTCCTACGAGCAGTACTTC. This sequence encodes CASSDPSSYEQYF. The chain has TRBV25-1 and TRBJ2-7; unclear D gene. The CDR3 spans 13 residues. Germline CDR1 and CDR2: MGHDK and SYGVNS. V was clipped by 3 bases and J by 0 bases, with 6 bases between them.

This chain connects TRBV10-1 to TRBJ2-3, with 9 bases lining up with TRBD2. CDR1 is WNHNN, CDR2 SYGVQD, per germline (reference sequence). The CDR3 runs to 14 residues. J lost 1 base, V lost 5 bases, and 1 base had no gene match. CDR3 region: CASSPSGGTDTQYF. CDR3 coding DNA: TGCGCCAGCAGTCCTAGCGGGGGCACAGATACGCAGTATTTT.